Sequencing of this TCR beta chain was carried out in a study of cytotoxic CD8 clonotypes in ibrutinib-treated CLL. Study at large: Enrolment comprised about 10 relapsed/refractory and roughly 15 treatment-naive patients; under 18 were IGHV unmutated. Samples yielded averages of some 250,000 productive templates and 75,000 to 95,000 productive rearrangements.

Whole-study findings and limits: Few clonotypes were public, and these shrank or held steady under treatment.

Depths of 1 in 200,000 to 1 in 1 million T cells were the sequencing target. Here immunoSEQ multiplex PCR was the method, and the copy in TCRdb shows in-frame clones only, minus some. The sample records roughly 180,000 clones, 72% being singletons. For this clone: Antigen specificity is unknown.

Germline CDR1 is SGHAT and CDR2 is FQNNGV. The germline V and J ends were trimmed by 1 base and 8 bases, with 18 bases remaining between them. The CDR3 extends over 16 amino acids. This TCR was sampled from a human donor with chronic lymphocytic leukemia. The chain carries TRBV11-2 and TRBJ2-1; either TRBD1 or TRBD2 may fit D (5 bases each). Sequencing was performed on PBMCs, taken after 24 months of ibrutinib treatment. CDR3: CASSLGGSVKGDEQFF. The CDR3 nucleotides read TGTGCCAGCAGCTTAGGTGGTAGCGTAAAAGGGGATGAGCAGTTCTTC. Filled out from reference TRBV11-2 and TRBJ2-1, the complete variable domain reads EAGVAQSPRYKIIEKRQSVAFWCNPISGHATLYWYQQILGQGPKLLIQFQNNGVVDDSQLPKDRFSAERLKGVDSTLKIQPAKLEDSAVYLCASSLGGSVKGDEQFFGPGTRLTVL.